This T cell receptor (beta chain) was retrieved from a study of identical twins. Trimming removed 2 bases at V and 4 bases at J, with 11 bases between. CDR3 length equals 14 residues. Using its own MiXCR run on the 5' RACE reads, TCRdb lists one record per CDR3 protein. The table has some 730,000 distinct CDR3 sequences, roughly 18% seen once. In its sample, this clonotype was seen a few times. These data were also filed under a second study, of T cells expressing NK-cell markers.

Sequenced: PBMCs. This chain joins TRBV12-3 or TRBV12-4 and TRBJ2-5; weak D call: TRBD1 (5 bases). The TCR sequence derives from a woman aged 18-30 years in good health. This CDR3 is CASSLTGAPETQYF. Written as DNA, the CDR3 is TGTGCCAGCAGTTTAACTGGGGCCCCAGAGACCCAGTACTTC.